The source of this T cell receptor (beta chain) is a study of identical twins. This clonotype was seen a handful of times. TCRdb re-analysed the 5' RACE reads in MiXCR, keeping a single row per CDR3 protein. The data contain a few hundred thousand distinct CDR3 sequences, approximately 17% of them singletons. CDR3 length equals 13 residues. Trimming took 7 bases from V and 7 from J, leaving 16 bases between them. Germline-derived CDR1 and CDR2 are DFQATT and SNEGSKA (reference sequence). Sequenced material: naive T cells sorted from blood. The chain employs TRBV20-1 and TRBJ2-2; D is possibly TRBD2 (7 bases). The source of this sequence is a man aged 50 to 60 in good health. The CDR3 DNA reads TGCAGTGTACCGCGGGGGCCGGGCGGGGAGCTGTTTTTT. Amino acids: CSVPRGPGGELFF.